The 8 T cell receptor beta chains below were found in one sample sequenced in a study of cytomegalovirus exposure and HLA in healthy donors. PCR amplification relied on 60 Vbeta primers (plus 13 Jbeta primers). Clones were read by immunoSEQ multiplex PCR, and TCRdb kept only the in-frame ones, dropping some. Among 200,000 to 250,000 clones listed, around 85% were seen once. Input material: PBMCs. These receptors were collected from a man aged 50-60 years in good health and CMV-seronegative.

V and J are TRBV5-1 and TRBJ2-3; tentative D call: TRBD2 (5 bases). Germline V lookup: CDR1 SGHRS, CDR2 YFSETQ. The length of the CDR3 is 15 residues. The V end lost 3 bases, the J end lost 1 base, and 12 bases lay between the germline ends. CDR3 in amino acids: CASSSTERRTDTQYF. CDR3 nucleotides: TGCGCCAGCAGCTCCACCGAGCGGCGCACAGATACGCAGTATTTT.

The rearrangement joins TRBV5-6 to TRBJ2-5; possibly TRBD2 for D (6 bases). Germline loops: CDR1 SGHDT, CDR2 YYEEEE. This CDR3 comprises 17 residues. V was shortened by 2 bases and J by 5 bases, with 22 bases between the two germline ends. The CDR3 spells CASSFRIDWKGGETQYF. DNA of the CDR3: TGTGCCAGCAGCTTTCGCATTGATTGGAAAGGAGGGGAGACCCAGTACTTC.

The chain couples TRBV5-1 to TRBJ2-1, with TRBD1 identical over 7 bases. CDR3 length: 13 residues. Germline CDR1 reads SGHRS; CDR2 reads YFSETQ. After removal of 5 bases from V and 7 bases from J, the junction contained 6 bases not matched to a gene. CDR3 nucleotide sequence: TGCGCCAGCAGTCAGGACAGGTTTAATGAGCAGTTCTTC. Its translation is CASSQDRFNEQFF.

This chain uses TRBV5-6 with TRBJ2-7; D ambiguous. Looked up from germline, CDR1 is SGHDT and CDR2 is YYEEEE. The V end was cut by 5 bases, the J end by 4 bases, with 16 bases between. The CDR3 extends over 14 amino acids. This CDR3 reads CASSPLEVQYEQYF. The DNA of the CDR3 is TGTGCCAGCAGTCCCCTCGAGGTTCAATACGAGCAGTACTTC.

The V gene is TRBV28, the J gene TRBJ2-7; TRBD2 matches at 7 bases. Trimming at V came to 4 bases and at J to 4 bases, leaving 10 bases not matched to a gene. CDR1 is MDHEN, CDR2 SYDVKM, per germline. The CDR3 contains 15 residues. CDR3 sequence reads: CASSSLGGIRYEQYF. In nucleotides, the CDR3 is TGTGCCAGCAGTTCGCTGGGGGGGATTCGGTACGAGCAGTACTTC.

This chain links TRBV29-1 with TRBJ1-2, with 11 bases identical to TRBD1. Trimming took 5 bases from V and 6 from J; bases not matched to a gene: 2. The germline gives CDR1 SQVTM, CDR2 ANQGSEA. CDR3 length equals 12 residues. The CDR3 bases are TGCAGCGTTCGGACAGGGGGCGATGGCTACACCTTC. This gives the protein CSVRTGGDGYTF.

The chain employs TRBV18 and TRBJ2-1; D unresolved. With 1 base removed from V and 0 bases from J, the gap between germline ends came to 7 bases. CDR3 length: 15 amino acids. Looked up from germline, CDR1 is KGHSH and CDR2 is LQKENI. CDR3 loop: CASSPRRSSYNEQFF. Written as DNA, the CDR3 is TGTGCCAGCTCACCACGGCGGAGCTCCTACAATGAGCAGTTCTTC.

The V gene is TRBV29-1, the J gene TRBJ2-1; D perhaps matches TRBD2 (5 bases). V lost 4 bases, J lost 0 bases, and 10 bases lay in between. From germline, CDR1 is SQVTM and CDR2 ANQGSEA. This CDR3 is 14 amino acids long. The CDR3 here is CSVVAGSSYNEQFF. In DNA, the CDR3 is TGCAGCGTTGTTGCTGGGAGCTCCTACAATGAGCAGTTCTTC.